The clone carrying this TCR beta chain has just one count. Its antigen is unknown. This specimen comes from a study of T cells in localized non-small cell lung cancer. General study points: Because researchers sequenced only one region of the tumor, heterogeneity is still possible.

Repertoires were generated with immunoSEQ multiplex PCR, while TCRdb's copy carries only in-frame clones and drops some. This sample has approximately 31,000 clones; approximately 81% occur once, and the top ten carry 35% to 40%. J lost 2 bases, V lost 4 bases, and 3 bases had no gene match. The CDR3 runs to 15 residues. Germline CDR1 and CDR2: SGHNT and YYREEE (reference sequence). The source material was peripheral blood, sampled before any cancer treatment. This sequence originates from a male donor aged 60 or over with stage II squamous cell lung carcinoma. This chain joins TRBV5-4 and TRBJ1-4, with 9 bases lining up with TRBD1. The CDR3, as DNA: TGTGCCAGCAGCAGCACAGGGGGCACTAATGAAAAACTGTTTTTT. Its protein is CASSSTGGTNEKLFF.